The sequence of this T cell receptor beta chain was determined in a study of cytomegalovirus exposure and HLA in healthy donors. This CDR3 has 17 amino acids. The V gene's germline CDR1 is SGHNT and CDR2 YYREEE (reference sequence). Trimming left V 0 bases short and J 3 bases short, with 17 bases between. The study, taken as a whole, reports: What a later analysis reportedly showed was that an Asian-associated ancestry cluster had fewer N-insertions than the roughly 720-donor mean. Later examination showed HLA-associated TCR beta chains had greater clonal expansion than equally common others. Reported results showed that the classifier diagnosed cytomegalovirus status with high specificity and sensitivity. The only immune exposure information that was available was CMV serostatus.

Points on this clone: Its antigen is unidentified.

The PCR used 60 Vbeta and 13 Jbeta primers. Assay: immunoSEQ multiplex PCR; the TCRdb copy retains only in-frame clones and omits some. The data show around 100,000 clones, 75% seen once. Sequenced sample: PBMCs. The clonotype was recovered from a man aged 50 to 59 in good health and CMV-seronegative. The chain couples TRBV5-4 to TRBJ2-3, with D maybe TRBD2 (6 bases). CDR3 region: CASSLVGGWARTDTQYF. In DNA, the CDR3 is TGTGCCAGCAGCTTGGTCGGGGGTTGGGCCCGGACAGATACGCAGTATTTT.